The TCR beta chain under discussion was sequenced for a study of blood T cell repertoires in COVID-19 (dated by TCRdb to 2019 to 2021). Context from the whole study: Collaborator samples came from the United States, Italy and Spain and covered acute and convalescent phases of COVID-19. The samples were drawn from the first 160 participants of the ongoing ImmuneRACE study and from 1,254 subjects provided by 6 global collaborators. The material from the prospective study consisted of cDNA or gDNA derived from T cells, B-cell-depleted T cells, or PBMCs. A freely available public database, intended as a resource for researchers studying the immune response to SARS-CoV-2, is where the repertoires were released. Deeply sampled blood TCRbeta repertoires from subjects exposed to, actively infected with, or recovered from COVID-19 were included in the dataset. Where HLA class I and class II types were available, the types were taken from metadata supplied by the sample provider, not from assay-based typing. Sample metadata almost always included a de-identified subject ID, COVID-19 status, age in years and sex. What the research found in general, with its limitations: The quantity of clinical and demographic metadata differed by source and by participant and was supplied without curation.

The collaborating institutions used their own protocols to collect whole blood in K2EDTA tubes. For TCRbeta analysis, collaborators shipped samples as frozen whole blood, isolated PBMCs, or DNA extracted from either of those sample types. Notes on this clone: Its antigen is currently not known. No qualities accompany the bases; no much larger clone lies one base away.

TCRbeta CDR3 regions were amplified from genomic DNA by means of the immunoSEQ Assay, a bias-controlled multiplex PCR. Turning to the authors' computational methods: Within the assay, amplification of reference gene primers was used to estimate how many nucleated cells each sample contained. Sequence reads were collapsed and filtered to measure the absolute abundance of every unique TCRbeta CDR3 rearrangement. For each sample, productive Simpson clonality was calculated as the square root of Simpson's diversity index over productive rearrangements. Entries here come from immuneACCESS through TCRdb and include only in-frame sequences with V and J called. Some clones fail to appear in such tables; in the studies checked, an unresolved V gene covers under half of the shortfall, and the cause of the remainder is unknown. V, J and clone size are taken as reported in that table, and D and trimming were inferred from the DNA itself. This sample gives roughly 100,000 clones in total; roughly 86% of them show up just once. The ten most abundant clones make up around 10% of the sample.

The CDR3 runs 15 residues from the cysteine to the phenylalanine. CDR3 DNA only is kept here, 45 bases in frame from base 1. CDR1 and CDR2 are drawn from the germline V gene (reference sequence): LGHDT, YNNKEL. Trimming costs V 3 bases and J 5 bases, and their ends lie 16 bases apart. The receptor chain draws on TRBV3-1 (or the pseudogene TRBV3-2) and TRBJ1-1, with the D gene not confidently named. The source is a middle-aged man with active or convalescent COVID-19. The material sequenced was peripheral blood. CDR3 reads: CASSHPGLSGTEAFF. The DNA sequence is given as TGTGCCAGCAGCCACCCCGGGTTGTCTGGGACTGAAGCTTTCTTT.